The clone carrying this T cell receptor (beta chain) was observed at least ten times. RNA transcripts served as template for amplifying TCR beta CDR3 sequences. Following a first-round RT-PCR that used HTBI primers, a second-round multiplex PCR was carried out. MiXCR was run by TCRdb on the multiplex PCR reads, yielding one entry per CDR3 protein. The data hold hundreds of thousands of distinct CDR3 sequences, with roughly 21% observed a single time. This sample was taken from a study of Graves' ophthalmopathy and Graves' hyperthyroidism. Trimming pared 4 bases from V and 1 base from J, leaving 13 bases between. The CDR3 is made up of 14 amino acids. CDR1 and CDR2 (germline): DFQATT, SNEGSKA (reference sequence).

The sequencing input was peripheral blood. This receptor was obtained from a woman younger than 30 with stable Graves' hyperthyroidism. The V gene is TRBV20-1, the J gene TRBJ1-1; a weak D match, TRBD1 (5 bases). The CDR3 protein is CSAKFSGPNTEAFF. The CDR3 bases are TGCAGTGCTAAATTTTCAGGGCCGAACACTGAAGCTTTCTTT.